The next 22 T cell receptor beta chains were all read from a single sample in a study of blood T cell repertoires in COVID-19. The data were produced by immunoSEQ multiplex PCR, yet TCRdb's version contains in-frame clones alone and is incomplete. The sample lists roughly 100,000 clones; roughly 88% were seen once. Sequencing was performed on peripheral blood. The receptor source for this set is a human donor in a cohort sampled during active COVID-19.

This chain uses TRBV3-1 (or the pseudogene TRBV3-2) with TRBJ2-1; 14 positions match TRBD2. The germline V gene encodes CDR1 LGHDT and CDR2 YNNKEL (reference sequence). The length of the CDR3 is 15 residues. The ends lost 3 bases at V and 10 bases at J; junction bases unmatched: 5. CDR3 nucleotides: TGTGCCAGCAGCCAGGGGACTAGCGGGGGAAGGGAGCAGTTCTTC. Translation gives CASSQGTSGGREQFF.

The rearrangement uses TRBV4-2 and TRBJ2-2, with 8 nucleotides matching TRBD1. CDR3 length: 17 amino acids. In germline, CDR1 is LGHNA, CDR2 YNFKEQ. Trimming removed 1 base from V and 3 bases from J; junction bases left unmatched: 7. In DNA form, the CDR3 reads TGTGCCAGCAGCCAAGCACCCCAGGGGGCATACACCGGGGAGCTGTTTTTT. As protein: CASSQAPQGAYTGELFF.

This clone was found once. The chain carries TRBV21-1 and TRBJ2-1; TRBD1, the table's D call, was not compared with the DNA. TRBV21-1 is a pseudogene. The CDR3 contains 15 residues. The CDR3 spells CASSSRDRGIDEQFF. The CDR3 nucleotides are TGTGCCAGCAGCTCCCGCGACAGGGGAATAGATGAGCAGTTCTTC.

J is TRBJ2-4 and V is TRBV6-2 or TRBV6-3; no reliable D call. V lost 4 bases to trimming and J lost 8 bases, with 12 bases between them. The V gene's germline CDR1 is MNHEY and CDR2 SVGEGT. This CDR3 spans 13 amino acids. Here the CDR3 DNA reads TGTGCCAGCAGTTGGCTAGTAGTCGACATTCAGTACTTC. Encoded protein: CASSWLVVDIQYF.

V is TRBV10-1 and J is TRBJ1-1, with 7 nucleotides matching TRBD1. The germline V gene has CDR1 WNHNN and CDR2 SYGVQD (reference sequence). J was trimmed by 2 bases and V by 7 bases; bases with no gene match: 7. This CDR3 region has 14 residues. CDR3 DNA sequence: TGCGCCAGCACCCCCGGGACAGCCAACACTGAAGCTTTCTTT. This sequence encodes CASTPGTANTEAFF.

This clone is termed medium-sized. The chain uses TRBV19 and TRBJ1-5; 7 nucleotides line up with TRBD1. The germline V gene has CDR1 LNHDA and CDR2 SQIVND (reference sequence). Trimming took 9 bases from V and 7 from J; bases not matched to a gene: 9. The CDR3 totals 13 residues. The CDR3 DNA reads as TGTGCCAGCCCGACAGGGAAGTGGCAGCCCCAGCATTTT. This encodes CASPTGKWQPQHF.

The chain has TRBV24-1 and TRBJ2-7; tentative D call: TRBD1 (5 bases). CDR3 length: 13 residues. The germline V gene has CDR1 KGHDR and CDR2 SFDVKD. V was cut by 5 bases and J by 4 bases, with 11 bases left in between. The CDR3: CATSVQVQYEQYF. CDR3 nucleotide sequence: TGTGCCACCAGTGTACAGGTCCAATACGAGCAGTACTTC.

This clone was seen once. CDR3 sequence reads: CASSTRTGYQPQHF. For the CDR3, the DNA is TGTGCCAGTAGTACGAGGACTGGGTATCAGCCCCAGCATTTT. The V call is TRBV19, the J call TRBJ1-5; D call uncertain. With 4 bases removed from V and 5 bases from J, the gap between germline ends came to 12 bases. The CDR3 contains 14 residues. Germline V gene sequence: CDR1 LNHDA, CDR2 SQIVND (reference sequence).

This chain links TRBV6-5 with TRBJ1-2, with 10 bases fitting TRBD1. The CDR3 has 14 residues. The germline V gene encodes CDR1 MNHEY and CDR2 SVGAGI. J lost 7 bases, V lost 6 bases, and 8 bases had no gene match. The CDR3 loop is CASRGDRGLSGYTF. For the CDR3, the DNA is TGTGCCAGCAGGGGGGACAGGGGTCTTTCTGGCTACACCTTC.

The J gene is TRBJ2-3, the V gene TRBV2; TRBD2 agrees at 11 bases. V trimming: 2 bases; J trimming: 2 bases; junction bases outside the gene matches: 3. The CDR3 runs to 16 residues. Germline CDR1 is SNHLY and CDR2 is FYNNEI. CDR3: CASSETSGRITDTQYF. As DNA, the CDR3 is TGTGCCAGCAGTGAAACTAGCGGGAGAATCACAGATACGCAGTATTTT.

Only a few counts were recorded for this clone. The rearrangement links TRBV6-2 or TRBV6-3 to TRBJ2-3; 15 nucleotides align to TRBD2. CDR3 size: 19 residues. The germline gives CDR1 MNHEY, CDR2 SVGEGT. V lost 2 bases, J lost 5 bases, and 11 bases stayed unmatched. The CDR3 nucleotides read TGTGCCAGCAGTTACCAGCCGGGACTAGCGGGAGGCGGGGGAGATACGCAGTATTTT. Protein sequence: CASSYQPGLAGGGGDTQYF.

The chain joins TRBV6-5 to TRBJ1-2; possibly TRBD1 for D (5 bases). Trimming took off 8 bases at V and 2 bases at J, with 18 bases between the two ends. The CDR3 sequence is 15 residues long. CDR1 and CDR2 from the germline V gene are MNHEY and SVGAGI. As DNA, the CDR3 is TGTGCCAGCTCCTCCGGCGGCAGGGCGAACTATGGCTACACCTTC. It is translated as CASSSGGRANYGYTF.

V usage is TRBV19 and J usage is TRBJ2-5; TRBD1 matches 7 bases. V shed 5 bases and J 4 bases; nucleotides not matched to a gene: 13. The CDR3 covers 16 residues. The V gene's germline CDR1 is LNHDA and CDR2 SQIVND (reference sequence). CDR3 nucleotide sequence: TGTGCCAGTAGTCCCCTAGTAGGGGGCCTGGGAGAGACCCAGTACTTC. It codes for CASSPLVGGLGETQYF. Using reference TRBV19 and TRBJ2-5 for the parts outside the CDR3, the full variable domain is DGGITQSPKYLFRKEGQNVTLSCEQNLNHDAMYWYRQDPGQGLRLIYYSQIVNDFQKGDIAEGYSVSREKKESFPLTVTSAQKNPTAFYLCASSPLVGGLGETQYFGPGTRLLVL.

J is TRBJ1-1 and V is TRBV5-1; perhaps TRBD1 as D (5 bases). CDR1 SGHRS and CDR2 YFSETQ come from the germline V gene. The CDR3 has 14 amino acids. Trimming removed 4 bases at V and 4 bases at J, with 14 bases between. CDR3 loop: CASSLGALTTEAFF. The CDR3 nucleotides are TGCGCCAGCAGCCTAGGGGCGCTGACCACTGAAGCTTTCTTT.

J is TRBJ2-6 and V is TRBV7-3; TRBD1 matches at 9 bases. The germline V gene has CDR1 SGHTA and CDR2 FQGTGA. This CDR3 region has 17 residues. V was clipped by 5 bases and J by 0 bases; unmatched bases: 5. CDR3 residues: CASSVGQGDSGANVLTF. The CDR3 DNA reads as TGTGCCAGCAGCGTGGGACAGGGAGACTCTGGGGCCAACGTCCTGACTTTC.

This clone has a handful of counts. This chain links TRBV4-2 with TRBJ2-1; 9 bases line up with TRBD2. Trimming removed 3 bases from V and 2 bases from J; junction bases left unmatched: 5. Per the germline V gene, CDR1 is LGHNA and CDR2 is YNFKEQ. CDR3 length: 16 residues. Here the CDR3 DNA reads TGTGCCAGCAGCCACCGCGGGGGGGCGGCCTACAATGAGCAGTTCTTC. Amino acid sequence: CASSHRGGAAYNEQFF.

V gene TRBV28 combines with J gene TRBJ1-4; TRBD1 agrees at 8 bases. Trimming at V came to 5 bases and at J to 8 bases, leaving 4 bases not matched to a gene. The germline V gene encodes CDR1 MDHEN and CDR2 SYDVKM. This CDR3 is built from 13 residues. CDR3 region: CASSPRDREKLFF. For the CDR3, the DNA is TGTGCCAGCAGTCCCCGGGACAGGGAAAAACTGTTTTTT.

The chain employs TRBV19 and TRBJ1-1; a weak D match, TRBD1 (6 bases). The CDR3 is made up of 14 amino acids. The germline V gene has CDR1 LNHDA and CDR2 SQIVND (reference sequence). Trimming cost V 2 bases and J 1 base, with 8 bases left between them. The DNA of the CDR3 is TGTGCCAGTAGTATATCAGGGGCGAACACTGAAGCTTTCTTT. Translated: CASSISGANTEAFF.

The chain joins TRBV5-6 to TRBJ1-2, with TRBD1 matching 8 bases. V was pared by 5 bases and J by 7 bases, with 16 bases of the junction left unmatched. The germline gives CDR1 SGHDT, CDR2 YYEEEE. There are 16 residues in the CDR3. The CDR3 DNA is TGTGCCAGCAGGATTCCCTCAGGGGGCTTTTCGGGTGGCTACACCTTC. Its protein is CASRIPSGGFSGGYTF.

The chain joins TRBV11-2 to TRBJ2-7, with 7 positions matching TRBD1. From germline, CDR1 is SGHAT and CDR2 FQNNGV. V trimming: 4 bases; J trimming: 3 bases; junction bases outside the gene matches: 9. The CDR3 totals 15 residues. CDR3 protein: CASSSRQGGFYEQYF. The CDR3 nucleotides read TGTGCCAGCAGCTCGAGACAGGGTGGGTTCTACGAGCAGTACTTC.

The chain employs TRBV2 and TRBJ2-7; weak D call: TRBD1 (8 bases). Germline V gene data show CDR1 as SNHLY and CDR2 as FYNNEI. The germline V and J ends were trimmed by 11 bases and 3 bases, with 14 bases remaining between them. The CDR3 length is 12 residues. The CDR3 protein is CAAGDRSYEQYF. The CDR3 nucleotides read TGTGCCGCGGGGGACAGGAGCTACGAGCAGTACTTC.

The gene calls are TRBV12-5 and TRBJ1-2, with D maybe TRBD1 (5 bases). V lost 7 bases and J 4 bases, leaving 16 bases between the germline ends. There are 14 residues in the CDR3. Germline CDR1 reads LGHNT; CDR2 reads FRNRAP. The CDR3: CASAPSIGGYGYTF. The CDR3 DNA follows: TGTGCTAGTGCTCCGTCCATCGGGGGCTATGGCTACACCTTC.